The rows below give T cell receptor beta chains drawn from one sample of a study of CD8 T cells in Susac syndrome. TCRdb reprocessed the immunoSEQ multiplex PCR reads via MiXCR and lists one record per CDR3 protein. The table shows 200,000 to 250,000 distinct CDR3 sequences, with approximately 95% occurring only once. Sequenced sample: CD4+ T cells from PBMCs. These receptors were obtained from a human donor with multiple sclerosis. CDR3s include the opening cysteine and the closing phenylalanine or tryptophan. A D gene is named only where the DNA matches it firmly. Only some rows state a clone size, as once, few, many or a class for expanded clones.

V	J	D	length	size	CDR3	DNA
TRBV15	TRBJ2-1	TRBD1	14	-	CATSRGNRGHEQFF	TGTGCCACCAGCAGAGGTAACAGGGGGCATGAGCAGTTCTTC
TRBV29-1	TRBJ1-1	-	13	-	CSGRTDENTEAFF	TGCAGCGGAAGGACAGATGAGAACACTGAAGCTTTCTTT
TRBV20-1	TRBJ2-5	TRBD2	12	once	CSAQPGGETQYF	TGCAGTGCACAACCGGGGGGAGAGACCCAGTACTTC
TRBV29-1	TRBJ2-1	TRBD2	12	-	CSVEGRGGSEFF	TGCAGCGTTGAGGGTCGGGGGGGCTCTGAGTTCTTC
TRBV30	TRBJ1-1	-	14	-	CAWKRQTMNTEAFF	TGTGCCTGGAAGAGACAGACCATGAACACTGAAGCTTTCTTT
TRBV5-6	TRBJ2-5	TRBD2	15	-	CASSLLAGDRETQYF	TGTGCCAGCAGCTTGTTGGCGGGAGATAGGGAGACCCAGTACTTC
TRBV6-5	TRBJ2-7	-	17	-	CASSYGHGGSYSYEQYF	TGTGCCAGCAGTTACGGGCACGGGGGATCATACTCCTACGAGCAGTACTTC
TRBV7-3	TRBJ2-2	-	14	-	CASSLTGSAGELFF	TGTGCCAGCAGCCTTACCGGCTCAGCCGGGGAGCTGTTTTTT
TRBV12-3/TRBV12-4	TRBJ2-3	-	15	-	CASSFRRGGTDTQYF	TGTGCCAGCAGTTTCCGCAGGGGGGGAACAGATACGCAGTATTTT
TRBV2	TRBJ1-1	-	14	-	CASSLQGINTEAFF	TGTGCCAGCAGCTTACAGGGAATCAACACTGAAGCTTTCTTT
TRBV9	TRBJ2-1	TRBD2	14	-	CASSASGSSGEQFF	TGTGCCAGCAGCGCTAGCGGGAGCTCAGGCGAGCAGTTCTTC
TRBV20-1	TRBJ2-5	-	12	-	CSAPEMGETQYF	TGCAGTGCTCCCGAAATGGGGGAGACCCAGTACTTC
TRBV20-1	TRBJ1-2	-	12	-	CSVEPYTYGYTF	TGCAGCGTTGAACCATATACGTATGGCTACACCTTC
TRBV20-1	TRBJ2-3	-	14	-	CSARDWGGSDTQYF	TGCAGTGCTAGAGATTGGGGGGGCTCAGATACGCAGTATTTT
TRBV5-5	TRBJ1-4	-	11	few	CASSLNEKLFF	TGTGCCAGCAGCTTGAATGAAAAACTGTTTTTT
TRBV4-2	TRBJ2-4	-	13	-	CASSQDQGDIQYF	TGTGCCAGCAGCCAAGATCAGGGAGACATTCAGTACTTC
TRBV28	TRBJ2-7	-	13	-	CASSLRTPGEQYF	TGTGCCAGCAGTTTGCGGACACCGGGAGAGCAGTACTTC
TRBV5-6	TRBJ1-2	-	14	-	CASSPGPEKGGYTF	TGTGCCAGCAGCCCGGGACCGGAGAAGGGTGGCTACACCTTC
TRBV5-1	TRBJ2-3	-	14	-	CASSLDHSGDTQYF	TGCGCCAGCAGCCTGGACCACTCGGGAGATACGCAGTATTTT
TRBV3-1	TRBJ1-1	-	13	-	CASSQLVNTEAFF	TGTGCCAGCAGCCAGTTAGTGAACACTGAAGCTTTCTTT
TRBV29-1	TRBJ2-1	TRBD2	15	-	CSVVLSGRAEGEQFF	TGCAGCGTTGTTCTGAGCGGGAGAGCTGAGGGTGAGCAGTTCTTC
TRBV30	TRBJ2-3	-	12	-	CAWSVTGSTQYF	TGTGCCTGGAGTGTAACGGGTTCTACGCAGTATTTT
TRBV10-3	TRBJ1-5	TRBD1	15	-	CAISEGTAGNQPQHF	TGTGCCATCAGTGAGGGGACAGCGGGCAATCAGCCCCAGCATTTT
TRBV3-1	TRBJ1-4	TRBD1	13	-	CASSQGQGTKLFF	TGTGCCAGCAGCCAGGGACAGGGTACAAAACTGTTTTTT
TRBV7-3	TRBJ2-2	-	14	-	CASSPRSSHGELFF	TGTGCCAGCAGCCCCCGCTCTAGTCACGGGGAGCTGTTTTTT
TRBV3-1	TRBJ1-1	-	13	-	CASGPLGNTEAFF	TGTGCCAGCGGACCACTTGGGAACACTGAAGCTTTCTTT
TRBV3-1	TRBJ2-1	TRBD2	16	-	CASSQETSGSGNEQFF	TGTGCCAGCAGCCAGGAGACTAGCGGGAGTGGTAATGAGCAGTTCTTC
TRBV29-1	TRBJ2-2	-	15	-	CSVAPTSGASGELFF	TGCAGCGTTGCCCCCACCTCCGGGGCTTCCGGGGAGCTGTTTTTT
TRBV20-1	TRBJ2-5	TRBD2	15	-	CSARLGGRTQETQYF	TGCAGTGCTAGACTCGGGGGGAGAACCCAAGAGACCCAGTACTTC
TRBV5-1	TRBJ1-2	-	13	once	CASSPDPRVGYTF	TGCGCCAGCAGTCCCGACCCCAGGGTCGGCTACACCTTC
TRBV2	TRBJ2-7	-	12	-	CASSVKGYEQYF	TGTGCCAGCAGTGTTAAGGGCTACGAGCAGTACTTC
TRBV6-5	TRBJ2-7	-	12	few	CASSYNGYEQYF	TGTGCCAGCAGTTACAATGGATACGAGCAGTACTTC
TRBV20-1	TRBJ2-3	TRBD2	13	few	CSAGTSGTDTQYF	TGCAGTGCCGGGACTAGCGGCACAGATACGCAGTATTTT
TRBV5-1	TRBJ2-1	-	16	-	CASSSLWRGRGNEQFF	TGCGCCAGCAGCAGCCTCTGGCGGGGGCGAGGGAATGAGCAGTTCTTC